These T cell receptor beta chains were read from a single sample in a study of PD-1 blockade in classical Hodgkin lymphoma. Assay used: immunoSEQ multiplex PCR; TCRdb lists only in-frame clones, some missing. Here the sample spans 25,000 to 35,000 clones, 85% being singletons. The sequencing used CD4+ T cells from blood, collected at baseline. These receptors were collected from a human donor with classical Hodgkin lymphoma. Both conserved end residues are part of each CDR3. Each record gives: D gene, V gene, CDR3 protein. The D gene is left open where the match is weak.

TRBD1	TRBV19	CASSTGTGWVNTEAFF
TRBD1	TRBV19	CASRTPGTGGEKLFF
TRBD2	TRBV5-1	CASSLATGTSGRGYNEQFF
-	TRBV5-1	CASSVVDGPSEQYF
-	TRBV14	CASSQRDGGLEKLFF
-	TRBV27	CASIPRSGGSYEQYF
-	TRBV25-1	CASSESGARTQHF
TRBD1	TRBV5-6	CASSPTGGAILTKDTEAFF
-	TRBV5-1	CASSTGWSSYNSPLHF
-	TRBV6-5	CATSTSYEQYF
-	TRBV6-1	CASTGGRAYGYTF
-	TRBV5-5	CASSLMQVASGNTIYF
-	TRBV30	CAWSPGVWQQFTYEQYF
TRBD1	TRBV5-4	CASSQDGMTGGTEAFF
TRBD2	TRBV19	CASSNGEGSYNEQFF
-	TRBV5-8	CASSLPGEQYF
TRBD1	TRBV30	CAWVRQGANYGYTF
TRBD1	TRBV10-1	CASSDRTGAYEQYF
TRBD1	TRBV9	CASSARTGNYTF
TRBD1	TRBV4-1	CASSLQLGGTGKNEQFF
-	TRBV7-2	CASSISDSSYNEQFF
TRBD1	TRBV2	CASTAGGSEKLFF
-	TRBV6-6	CASSYKVGIGQPQHF
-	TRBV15	CATSREYGGENTEAFF
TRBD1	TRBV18	CASSPPRDSNGYTF
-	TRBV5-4	CASTADTNQPQHF
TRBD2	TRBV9	CASSARLAGAINEQFF
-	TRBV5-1	CASSSLDSSSYEQYF
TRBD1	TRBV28	CASSSDRWRGNTEAFF
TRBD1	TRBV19	CASRLRDSYEQYF
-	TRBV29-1	CSVEDSGLGRSYNEQFF
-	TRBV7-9	CASSLLENEQFF
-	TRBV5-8	CASSLDRVDEQFF
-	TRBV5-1	CASSLADGFSGNTIYF
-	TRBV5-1	CASSPPEGSNEQFF
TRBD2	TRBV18	CASSPGLAGTYSEQYF
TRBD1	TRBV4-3	CASSSTTTGDYEQYF
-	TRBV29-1	CSVVRAGTNTEAFF
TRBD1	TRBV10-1	CASSGDRGQETQYF
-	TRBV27	CASSDSLGNTEAFF
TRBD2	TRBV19	CASSQGTSGKVEQYF
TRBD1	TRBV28	CASDPDRVGDTQYF
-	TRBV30	CAWSRRRDTEAFF
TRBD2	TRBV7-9	CASSLTSGRSDTQYF
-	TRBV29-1	CSGGGDSYNEQFF
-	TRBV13	CASSRPLGGTGQYF
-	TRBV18	CASSPVFTDTQYF
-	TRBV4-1	CASSPLVGHYNEQFF
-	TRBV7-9	CASSQLTPDTQYF
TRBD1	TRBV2	CASSLSGQGVPYEQYF